This TCR beta chain stems from a study of blood T cells in healthy people across ages. Then a second PCR, running roughly 7 to 12 cycles, was carried out with a sample-barcoded 5' primer and a J-beta primer mix. One entry per CDR3 protein, called by TCRdb with MiXCR from the 5' RACE reads. The sample holds roughly 700,000 distinct CDR3 sequences; approximately 30% are singletons and the top ten take roughly 15%. CDR3 size: 14 residues. The V end was cut by 6 bases, the J end by 3 bases, with 13 bases between. The chain combines TRBV12-3 or TRBV12-4 with TRBJ2-3, with D tentatively TRBD1 or TRBD2 (6 bases each). Sequencing used blood. The clonotype was recovered from a woman aged 80 or over in good health. The CDR3 coding sequence is TGTGCCAGCAGGCTAGGGGGGAGGACAGATACGCAGTATTTT. Protein sequence: CASRLGGRTDTQYF.